The 20 T cell receptor beta chains reported below all come from one sample, sequenced in a study of cytomegalovirus exposure and HLA in healthy donors. Use of 60 Vbeta and 13 Jbeta primers characterized the PCR. The repertoire was sequenced with immunoSEQ multiplex PCR; TCRdb's copy has only in-frame clones and lacks some. In all, the sample yields 70,000 to 80,000 clones. Sequencing input: PBMCs. Receptor source: a man aged 35-49 years in good health and CMV-seronegative.

CDR3 protein: CASSRISIPGGLDTQYF. DNA for the CDR3: TGTGCCAGCAGCAGGATATCGATTCCGGGCGGGTTGGATACGCAGTATTTT. The chain carries TRBV5-6 and TRBJ2-3, with D perhaps TRBD2 (5 bases). Trimming stripped 4 bases from V and 6 bases from J, with 24 bases between. The CDR3 extends over 17 amino acids. The germline V gene has CDR1 SGHDT and CDR2 YYEEEE.

J is TRBJ2-1 and V is TRBV19; TRBD1 matches at 8 bases. The CDR3 runs to 16 residues. Trimming removed 2 bases from V and 6 bases from J; junction bases left unmatched: 9. CDR1 and CDR2 (germline): LNHDA, SQIVND (reference sequence). The CDR3 region is CASSITQGAIGNEQFF. The CDR3 region has the DNA TGTGCCAGTAGTATAACCCAGGGGGCGATAGGCAATGAGCAGTTCTTC.

CDR3 DNA: TGTGCCAGCATCTACTCTTTGGAGATGAACACTGAAGCTTTCTTT. Translated: CASIYSLEMNTEAFF. The J gene is TRBJ1-1, the V gene TRBV6-5; D is unclear. Germline V lookup: CDR1 MNHEY, CDR2 SVGAGI. The CDR3 spans 15 residues. Trimming stripped 7 bases from V and 0 bases from J, with 15 bases between.

V gene TRBV5-1 combines with J gene TRBJ1-4; 9 nucleotides match TRBD1. V was clipped by 0 bases and J by 0 bases; unmatched bases: 0. The CDR3 covers 16 residues. The germline V gene encodes CDR1 SGHRS and CDR2 YFSETQ. The CDR3 DNA is TGCGCCAGCAGCTTGGGGGACAGGGCAACTAATGAAAAACTGTTTTTT. It encodes CASSLGDRATNEKLFF.

J is TRBJ2-2 and V is TRBV7-9; 14 positions agree with TRBD2. V shed 6 bases, J shed 7 bases, and the junction held 7 bases outside the gene matches. Per the germline V gene, CDR1 is SEHNR and CDR2 is FQNEAQ (reference sequence). The CDR3 covers 16 residues. CDR3 nucleotides: TGTGCCAGCAGGCGGACTAGCGGGGGGCCCCACGGGGAGCTGTTTTTT. Amino acids: CASRRTSGGPHGELFF.

V and J are TRBV6-1 and TRBJ1-1; D not resolved. CDR3 length: 11 residues. Germline V gives CDR1 MNHNS, CDR2 SASEGT. Trimming took off 6 bases at V and 4 bases at J, with 6 bases between the two ends. The CDR3 DNA is TGTGCCAGCAGGGAGATCACTGAAGCTTTCTTT. It is translated as CASREITEAFF.

The chain couples TRBV5-1 to TRBJ2-7; 8 positions agree with TRBD1. CDR3 length equals 16 residues. The ends lost 0 bases at V and 0 bases at J; junction bases unmatched: 5. The germline CDR1 and CDR2 sequences are SGHRS and YFSETQ. As DNA, the CDR3 is TGCGCCAGCAGCTTGGTGACAGGGGTACGCTCCTACGAGCAGTACTTC. Translating gives CASSLVTGVRSYEQYF.

The chain uses TRBV30 and TRBJ2-1, with 7 bases aligning to TRBD1. The CDR3 runs 15 residues. CDR1 and CDR2 from the germline V gene are GTSNPN and SVGIG (reference sequence). V trimming: 8 bases; J trimming: 1 base; junction bases outside the gene matches: 11. The CDR3 is CAGETGPVSYNEQFF. For the CDR3, the DNA is TGTGCCGGGGAGACAGGGCCCGTATCCTACAATGAGCAGTTCTTC.

The chain uses TRBV4-1 and TRBJ2-3, with D unresolved. The germline gives CDR1 MGHRA, CDR2 YSYEKL. This CDR3 region has 13 residues. V lost 1 base and J 6 bases, leaving 8 bases between the germline ends. CDR3 DNA: TGCGCCAGCAGCCAAGCTAGTTGGGATACGCAGTATTTT. Translation gives CASSQASWDTQYF.

The rearrangement links TRBV5-1 to TRBJ1-1, with D possibly matching TRBD1 (5 bases). Trimming pared 0 bases from V and 7 bases from J, leaving 16 bases between. The CDR3 covers 15 residues. The germline V gene encodes CDR1 SGHRS and CDR2 YFSETQ. The chain's CDR3 is CASSLGGRDYLEAFF. The DNA for the CDR3 is TGCGCCAGCAGCTTGGGGGGCAGGGACTACCTTGAAGCTTTCTTT.

This chain joins TRBV6-4 and TRBJ2-2, with 10 positions matching TRBD1. CDR3 length: 15 residues. V trimming: 5 bases; J trimming: 6 bases; junction bases outside the gene matches: 6. Germline CDR1 is MRHNA and CDR2 is SNTAGT. The CDR3 coding sequence is TGTGCCAGCAGTTCGGACAGGGGGGTTCCCGGGGAGCTGTTTTTT. It yields the protein CASSSDRGVPGELFF.

The rearrangement uses TRBV5-4 and TRBJ2-3; 10 bases match TRBD1. This CDR3 is built from 16 residues. The germline V gene encodes CDR1 SGHNT and CDR2 YYREEE (reference sequence). The trim removed 4 bases at V and 2 bases at J, leaving 7 bases unmatched. CDR3 DNA sequence: TGTGCCAGCAGCACCTCCGGGACAGGGGACACAGATACGCAGTATTTT. Translation: CASSTSGTGDTDTQYF.

This chain uses TRBV19 with TRBJ1-5, with D hard to call. Germline loops: CDR1 LNHDA, CDR2 SQIVND (reference sequence). The CDR3 totals 15 residues. The V end lost 6 bases, the J end lost 2 bases, and 14 bases lay between the germline ends. The CDR3 region is CASSQPRSRNQPQHF. CDR3 nucleotides: TGTGCCAGTAGCCAACCCCGGTCGCGCAATCAGCCCCAGCATTTT.

The V gene is TRBV5-6, the J gene TRBJ1-4, with unresolved D. CDR1 and CDR2 from the germline V gene are SGHDT and YYEEEE. The CDR3 covers 15 residues. Trimming left V 1 base short and J 0 bases short, with 7 bases between. CDR3 sequence: CASSLRRTTNEKLFF. As DNA, the CDR3 is TGTGCCAGCAGCTTGCGGCGGACAACTAATGAAAAACTGTTTTTT.

This CDR3 is CASSLDRSGANVLTF. CDR3 DNA sequence: TGTGCCAGCAGCTTAGACAGGTCCGGGGCCAACGTCCTGACTTTC. This chain connects TRBV7-2 to TRBJ2-6, with a possible D match to TRBD1 (5 bases). The germline V gene has CDR1 SGHTA and CDR2 FQGNSA. V gave up 1 base and J gave up 4 bases, with 8 bases separating them. CDR3 length: 15 residues.

The chain recombines TRBV27 with TRBJ1-6; 7 bases agree with TRBD1. Trimming at V came to 5 bases and at J to 9 bases, leaving 7 bases not matched to a gene. Germline CDR1 reads MNHEY; CDR2 reads SMNVEV (reference sequence). The CDR3 loop spans 14 amino acids. CDR3 in DNA: TGTGCCAGCAGTCCCCGGACAGGTTTTTCACCCCTCCACTTT. Residues: CASSPRTGFSPLHF.

The chain is built from TRBV6-1 and TRBJ1-5; D unresolved. Trimming took off 7 bases at V and 5 bases at J, with 12 bases between the two ends. Germline V lookup: CDR1 MNHNS, CDR2 SASEGT. The CDR3 totals 13 residues. CDR3 sequence (DNA): TGTGCCAGCACCGAGGGATTCGATCAGCCCCAGCATTTT. It codes for CASTEGFDQPQHF.

The chain is built from TRBV7-8 and TRBJ1-4, with 8 bases aligning to TRBD1. This CDR3 is built from 13 residues. The germline V gene has CDR1 SGHVS and CDR2 FQNEAQ. Trimming cost V 5 bases and J 10 bases; bases outside gene matches: 6. CDR3 DNA sequence: TGTGCCAGCAGCCCAACGACAGGGGCAAAACTGTTTTTT. It encodes CASSPTTGAKLFF.

CDR3 sequence (DNA): TGTGCCAGCAGCCAAGAGTGGGGCGATGGCTACACCTTC. Its translation is CASSQEWGDGYTF. The chain carries TRBV4-2 and TRBJ1-2; tentatively, D is TRBD1 (5 bases). The CDR3 contains 13 residues. Per the germline V gene, CDR1 is LGHNA and CDR2 is YNFKEQ. Trimming removed 0 bases from V and 6 bases from J, with 8 bases in between.

The chain employs TRBV19 and TRBJ1-1; 7 bases are a match to TRBD1. The CDR3 is made up of 13 amino acids. Germline V lookup: CDR1 LNHDA, CDR2 SQIVND (reference sequence). V dropped 4 bases and J dropped 6; count of bases not matched to a gene: 5. The CDR3 is CASSRRGLAEAFF. CDR3 DNA sequence: TGTGCCAGTAGTAGGAGGGGGCTTGCTGAAGCTTTCTTT.